This entry lists 32 T cell receptor beta chains sequenced from one sample in a study of beta chain features in type 1 diabetes. Overall study findings and caveats: Moderate but significant shortening of TCRB CDR3s was recorded in all four CD4+ subsets from Type 1 diabetes patients.

These TCRs are of unknown antigen specificity. Isolated RNA was reverse transcribed in full, so expressed TCRB transcripts were sequenced. The repertoire was sequenced with immunoSEQ multiplex PCR; TCRdb's copy has only in-frame clones and lacks some. Among a few hundred thousand clones, around 21% were seen once, and the ten largest hold approximately 0.029%. The sample consisted of naive CD4+ T cells from blood. These receptors were collected from a woman aged 40 to 50 with type 1 diabetes.

Only a few counts were recorded for this clone. The V and J genes are TRBV2 and TRBJ1-4, with D perhaps matching TRBD1 (5 bases). The CDR3 is 13 residues long. Germline V gene lookup returns CDR1 SNHLY and CDR2 FYNNEI. The V gene lost 7 bases and the J gene lost 6 bases, with 12 bases spanning the gap. In nucleotides, the CDR3 is TGTGCCAGCAACGGCAGGGAAGATGAAAAACTGTTTTTT. This sequence encodes CASNGREDEKLFF.

This clone was counted between two and nine times. DNA of the CDR3: TGCGCCAGCAGCCTAGCTGGCGGGGAGCTGTTTTTT. This encodes CASSLAGGELFF. The J gene is TRBJ2-2, the V gene TRBV4-1, with D uncertain. The CDR3 contains 12 residues. Deletions cut 4 bases from V and 7 bases from J, with 7 bases between. Germline-derived CDR1 and CDR2 are MGHRA and YSYEKL.

This clone was seen just once. This sequence joins TRBV5-1 and TRBJ1-1; 9 bases map to TRBD1. Trimming at V came to 5 bases and at J to 10 bases, leaving 15 bases not matched to a gene. Germline loops: CDR1 SGHRS, CDR2 YFSETQ. CDR3 size: 15 residues. The CDR3 sequence is CASRAIAQGAGVAFF. CDR3 DNA sequence: TGCGCCAGCAGAGCTATAGCACAGGGGGCAGGAGTAGCTTTCTTT.

This clone was observed a handful of times. The rearrangement joins TRBV28 to TRBJ1-1; possible D gene TRBD1, 5 bases. V lost 5 bases and J 6 bases, leaving 10 bases between the germline ends. Germline V lookup: CDR1 MDHEN, CDR2 SYDVKM. CDR3 length equals 12 residues. The CDR3 loop is CASSLRDSEAFF. The CDR3 nucleotides read TGTGCCAGCAGTCTCAGGGATTCTGAAGCTTTCTTT.

This chain connects TRBV7-2 to TRBJ1-2; D is unclear. Trimming took 4 bases from V and 4 from J, leaving 13 bases between them. Germline CDR1 SGHTA, CDR2 FQGNSA. The CDR3 spans 14 residues. The DNA of the CDR3 is TGTGCCAGCAGCTATATCAGCGCGCTCTATGGCTACACCTTC. Translated: CASSYISALYGYTF.

This clone showed up just a few times. J is TRBJ1-1 and V is TRBV27; 7 nucleotides align to TRBD1. Germline V CDR1 and CDR2: MNHEY, SMNVEV (reference sequence). The CDR3 has 13 residues. V was clipped by 10 bases and J by 1 base; unmatched bases: 6. This chain's CDR3 is CAIGDSQNTEAFF. As DNA, the CDR3 is TGTGCCATTGGGGACAGTCAGAACACTGAAGCTTTCTTT.

The chain combines TRBV29-1 with TRBJ2-1; 8 bases are shared with TRBD1. The germline V gene encodes CDR1 SQVTM and CDR2 ANQGSEA. The V and J ends lost 6 bases and 4 bases, in that order; junction bases with no gene match: 5. This CDR3 comprises 13 residues. The CDR3: CSVDRGTYNEQFF. In DNA form, the CDR3 reads TGCAGCGTAGACAGGGGTACTTACAATGAGCAGTTCTTC.

The gene calls are TRBV7-2 and TRBJ2-7, with 10 bases fitting TRBD1. The V gene end was trimmed by 5 bases and the J gene end by 3 bases; junction bases not matched to a gene: 7. The CDR3 is 15 residues long. From germline, CDR1 is SGHTA and CDR2 FQGNSA. CDR3 amino acids: CASSQGQGLIYEQYF. CDR3 DNA: TGTGCCAGCAGCCAGGGACAGGGGCTAATCTACGAGCAGTACTTC.

The chain uses TRBV27 and TRBJ2-1, with 11 bases fitting TRBD2. With V trimmed by 7 bases and J by 4 bases, 9 bases remained unmatched. CDR1 is MNHEY and CDR2 is SMNVEV in the germline V gene (reference sequence). CDR3 size: 16 residues. The CDR3 loop reads CASNEVTSGVYNEQFF. For the CDR3, the DNA is TGTGCCAGCAATGAGGTGACTAGCGGGGTTTACAATGAGCAGTTCTTC.

This clone came up a few times. V and J are TRBV7-2 and TRBJ2-1; D unresolved. CDR1 is SGHTA and CDR2 is FQGNSA in the germline V gene. This CDR3 region has 12 residues. The V end lost 5 bases, the J end lost 7 bases, and 9 bases lay between the germline ends. The CDR3 here is CASSPLRNEQFF. The CDR3 nucleotides read TGTGCCAGCAGCCCCCTCAGGAATGAGCAGTTCTTC.

The rearrangement joins TRBV4-3 to TRBJ1-4; 7 bases map to TRBD1. This CDR3 has 14 residues. CDR1 is LGHNA and CDR2 is YSLEER in the germline V gene. V shed 3 bases, J shed 7 bases, and the junction held 5 bases outside the gene matches. DNA of the CDR3: TGCGCCAGCAGCCACGACAGGGATGGTGAAAAACTGTTTTTT. Amino acid sequence: CASSHDRDGEKLFF.

Of note for this clone: The same CDR3 is also encoded by other DNA sequences in this sample. The chain recombines TRBV18 with TRBJ2-5; the D is unclear. V gave up 3 bases and J gave up 3 bases, with 5 bases separating them. The germline V gene encodes CDR1 KGHSH and CDR2 LQKENI. The CDR3 spans 12 residues. In nucleotides, the CDR3 is TGTGCCAGCTCACCGCAGGAAGAGACCCAGTACTTC. This translates into CASSPQEETQYF.

This clone was seen only a few times. This same CDR3 is encoded by further DNA sequences in the sample. The chain has TRBV5-1 and TRBJ2-1; TRBD2 aligns across 9 bases. CDR3 length: 15 amino acids. The germline gives CDR1 SGHRS, CDR2 YFSETQ. Trimming at V came to 7 bases and at J to 1 base, leaving 6 bases not matched to a gene. For the CDR3, the DNA is TGCGCCAGCTCGGGGCTAGCGGGGTCCTACAATGAGCAGTTCTTC. This encodes CASSGLAGSYNEQFF.

This clone appeared a few times. V gene TRBV7-2 combines with J gene TRBJ2-7; D is perhaps TRBD2 (5 bases). The CDR3 is made up of 11 amino acids. CDR1 SGHTA and CDR2 FQGNSA come from the germline V gene. Deletions cut 3 bases from V and 6 bases from J, with 6 bases between. CDR3 DNA sequence: TGTGCCAGCAGCTTCCGGGGCGAGCAGTACTTC. It is translated as CASSFRGEQYF. The full variable domain, with the rest looked up from reference TRBV7-2 and TRBJ2-7, is GAGVSQSPSNKVTEKGKDVELRCDPISGHTALYWYRQSLGQGLEFLIYFQGNSAPDKSGLPSDRFSAERTGGSVSTLTIQRTQQEDSAVYLCASSFRGEQYFGPGTRLTVT.

In regard to this clone: In the same sample, other DNA sequences code for this CDR3. The chain combines TRBV9 with TRBJ1-5, with D possibly matching TRBD1 (5 bases). Germline values: CDR1 SGDLS, CDR2 YYNGEE. The CDR3 sequence is 15 residues long. V was clipped by 0 bases and J by 3 bases, with 10 bases between them. The CDR3 region has the DNA TGTGCCAGCAGCGTAGGTGCAGGGAACAATCAGCCCCAGCATTTT. This translates into CASSVGAGNNQPQHF. The full variable domain, with the rest looked up from reference TRBV9 and TRBJ1-5, is DSGVTQTPKHLITATGQRVTLRCSPRSGDLSVYWYQQSLDQGLQFLIQYYNGEERAKGNILERFSAQQFPDLHSELNLSSLELGDSALYFCASSVGAGNNQPQHFGDGTRLSIL.

This clone was counted only a few times. The gene calls are TRBV7-9 and TRBJ2-1, with 16 bases matching TRBD2. Germline V gene sequence: CDR1 SEHNR, CDR2 FQNEAQ (reference sequence). The CDR3 spans 15 residues. The V and J ends lost 8 bases and 5 bases, in that order; junction bases with no gene match: 3. The CDR3 is CASGGLAGGNNEQFF. CDR3 sequence (DNA): TGTGCCAGCGGGGGACTAGCGGGAGGGAACAATGAGCAGTTCTTC.

In its sample, this clone was seen a few times. The V gene is TRBV9, the J gene TRBJ1-5, with D uncertain. Trimming shortened V by 2 bases and J by 4 bases, and 13 bases separated the two germline ends. CDR1 is SGDLS, CDR2 YYNGEE, per germline. The CDR3 covers 15 residues. CDR3: CASSVAGEKNQPQHF. CDR3 DNA sequence: TGTGCCAGCAGCGTGGCAGGTGAAAAGAATCAGCCCCAGCATTTT. Variable domain in full (rest from reference TRBV9 and TRBJ1-5): DSGVTQTPKHLITATGQRVTLRCSPRSGDLSVYWYQQSLDQGLQFLIQYYNGEERAKGNILERFSAQQFPDLHSELNLSSLELGDSALYFCASSVAGEKNQPQHFGDGTRLSIL.

This chain links TRBV18 with TRBJ2-7, with 9 positions matching TRBD1. The CDR3 covers 15 residues. Germline lookup yields CDR1 KGHSH and CDR2 LQKENI. J lost 4 bases, V lost 5 bases, and 9 bases had no gene match. The CDR3 loop reads CASSSPGTGTYEQYF. Written as DNA, the CDR3 is TGTGCCAGCTCATCCCCGGGGACAGGGACATACGAGCAGTACTTC. The variable domain in full, with the rest retrieved from reference TRBV18 and TRBJ2-7, is NAGVMQNPRHLVRRRGQEARLRCSPMKGHSHVYWYRQLPEEGLKFMVYLQKENIIDESGMPKERFSAEFPKEGPSILRIQQVVRGDSAAYFCASSSPGTGTYEQYFGPGTRLTVT.

In this sample, this clone turned up a few times. The V call is TRBV6-5, the J call TRBJ2-7; 8 bases agree with TRBD1. In germline, CDR1 is MNHEY, CDR2 SVGAGI. CDR3 length: 15 amino acids. Losses at the gene ends were 0 bases for V and 3 bases for J; bases not matched to a gene: 4. The CDR3 spells CASSYSAGTGYEQYF. In DNA form, the CDR3 reads TGTGCCAGCAGTTACTCCGCCGGGACAGGCTACGAGCAGTACTTC.

This clone showed up just a few times. The chain uses TRBV27 and TRBJ2-7; 10 bases fit TRBD1. Looked up from germline, CDR1 is MNHEY and CDR2 is SMNVEV (reference sequence). Losses at the gene ends were 5 bases for V and 6 bases for J; bases not matched to a gene: 7. CDR3 size: 14 residues. This chain's CDR3 is CASSPGTGAGEQYF. CDR3 sequence (DNA): TGTGCCAGCAGTCCCGGGACAGGGGCGGGCGAGCAGTACTTC.

The table lists this clone with a few counts. This sequence joins TRBV4-3 and TRBJ1-2; D not resolved. V was trimmed by 4 bases and J by 0 bases, leaving 18 bases between them. The V gene's germline CDR1 is LGHNA and CDR2 YSLEER. The CDR3 is 17 residues long. CDR3 sequence: CASSPLASPGANYGYTF. The CDR3 coding sequence is TGCGCCAGCAGCCCTTTGGCCTCCCCCGGAGCTAACTATGGCTACACCTTC.

This chain links TRBV28 with TRBJ1-5, with a weak D call TRBD1 (5 bases). There are 15 residues in the CDR3. Germline CDR1 and CDR2: MDHEN and SYDVKM. V dropped 11 bases and J dropped 0 bases, with 17 bases sitting between them. DNA of the CDR3: TGTGCCGTCCGGGGAGGGGCCTATAGCAATCAGCCCCAGCATTTT. Translating it yields CAVRGGAYSNQPQHF.

This clone was picked up a small number of times. The chain employs TRBV5-6 and TRBJ1-5; TRBD1 is a possible D gene (5 bases). Deletions cut 5 bases from V and 4 bases from J, with 19 bases between. The CDR3 extends over 16 amino acids. In germline, CDR1 is SGHDT, CDR2 YYEEEE. The CDR3 here is CASSFRSVGGNQPQHF. In DNA form, the CDR3 reads TGTGCCAGCAGTTTTCGATCTGTCGGGGGGAATCAGCCCCAGCATTTT. The complete variable domain, with remaining parts taken from reference TRBV5-6 and TRBJ1-5, reads DAGVTQSPTHLIKTRGQQVTLRCSPKSGHDTVSWYQQALGQGPQFIFQYYEEEERQRGNFPDRFSGHQFPNYSSELNVNALLLGDSALYLCASSFRSVGGNQPQHFGDGTRLSIL.

This clone was picked up a small number of times. The chain employs TRBV7-9 and TRBJ1-3; D is undetermined. This CDR3 has 14 amino acids. Germline V gives CDR1 SEHNR, CDR2 FQNEAQ (reference sequence). The V and J ends lost 1 base and 2 bases respectively, with 6 bases between them. CDR3 amino acids: CASSLVSAGNTIYF. CDR3 DNA: TGTGCCAGCAGCTTAGTTTCAGCTGGAAACACCATATATTTT.

This chain's CDR3 is CASSLASGANVLTF. The CDR3 DNA is TGTGCCAGCAGCTTGGCCTCTGGGGCCAACGTCCTGACTTTC. V and J are TRBV7-8 and TRBJ2-6; the D is unclear. The CDR3 consists of 14 residues. The V and J ends lost 3 bases and 0 bases respectively, with 3 bases between them. Germline V gene sequence: CDR1 SGHVS, CDR2 FQNEAQ.

This clone has only a few counts. The gene calls are TRBV15 and TRBJ2-4; 8 bases match TRBD2. V lost 2 bases, J lost 6 bases, and 6 bases stayed unmatched. Germline CDR1 LNHNV, CDR2 YYDKDF (reference sequence). This CDR3 is 15 amino acids long. CDR3 in amino acids: CATSRRSGSGNIQYF. The CDR3 bases are TGTGCCACCAGCAGACGAAGCGGGAGCGGAAACATTCAGTACTTC. Drawing the rest from reference TRBV15 and TRBJ2-4, the complete variable domain is DAMVIQNPRYQVTQFGKPVTLSCSQTLNHNVMYWYQQKSSQAPKLLFHYYDKDFNNEADTPDNFQSRRPNTSFCFLDIRSPGLGDTAMYLCATSRRSGSGNIQYFGAGTRLSVL.

This clone was detected only a few times. The chain uses TRBV28 and TRBJ2-1; 8 bases agree with TRBD2. Germline V gives CDR1 MDHEN, CDR2 SYDVKM. The CDR3 totals 15 residues. Trimming took 4 bases from V and 7 from J; bases not matched to a gene: 9. The CDR3: CASSSAGEGWNEQFF. The CDR3 coding sequence is TGTGCCAGCAGTTCAGCGGGAGAGGGGTGGAATGAGCAGTTCTTC.

The rearrangement uses TRBV4-3 and TRBJ2-1; D is unresolved. The V end lost 1 base, the J end lost 0 bases, and 7 bases lay between the germline ends. Germline CDR1 and CDR2: LGHNA and YSLEER. The CDR3 sequence is 15 residues long. CDR3 loop: CASSQGLNSYNEQFF. The CDR3 DNA follows: TGCGCCAGCAGCCAAGGTCTTAACTCCTACAATGAGCAGTTCTTC.

The CDR3 reads CATSRDRADEQFF. The CDR3 region has the DNA TGTGCCACCAGCAGAGATAGAGCCGATGAGCAGTTCTTC. The J gene is TRBJ2-1, the V gene TRBV15; D is unclear. Germline V gives CDR1 LNHNV, CDR2 YYDKDF (reference sequence). With 0 bases removed from V and 8 bases from J, the gap between germline ends came to 8 bases. The CDR3 sequence is 13 residues long.

This clone was picked up a small number of times. The CDR3 nucleotides read TGTGCCAGCAGCCGGGGGACTAGCGTGATCGGTACGCAGTATTTT. Its protein is CASSRGTSVIGTQYF. The chain couples TRBV28 to TRBJ2-3; 10 nucleotides align to TRBD2. The CDR3 totals 15 residues. V shed 6 bases and J 8 bases; nucleotides not matched to a gene: 11. The germline V gene encodes CDR1 MDHEN and CDR2 SYDVKM. Looking up the rest from reference TRBV28 and TRBJ2-3 gives the full variable domain: DVKVTQSSRYLVKRTGEKVFLECVQDMDHENMFWYRQDPGLGLRLIYFSYDVKMKEKGDIPEGYSVSREKKERFSLILESASTNQTSMYLCASSRGTSVIGTQYFGPGTRLTVL.

This rearrangement joins TRBV10-3 to TRBJ1-5; 9 bases map to TRBD1. The CDR3 spans 12 residues. The V gene's germline CDR1 is ENHRY and CDR2 SYGVKD. Trimming cost V 9 bases and J 6 bases; bases outside gene matches: 3. The CDR3 DNA reads TGTGCCATACAGGGGGCAGGTCAGCCCCAGCATTTT. Its translation: CAIQGAGQPQHF.

The chain joins TRBV7-3 to TRBJ2-6; no firm D call. The CDR3 is 14 residues long. V lost 1 base and J 4 bases, leaving 5 bases between the germline ends. Looked up from germline, CDR1 is SGHTA and CDR2 is FQGTGA. CDR3 DNA sequence: TGTGCCAGCAGCTTAATATCCGGGGCCAACGTCCTGACTTTC. Protein sequence: CASSLISGANVLTF.